The 23 T cell receptor beta chains below were found in one sample sequenced in a study of T cell responses to AZD1222 COVID-19 vaccine. The data were produced by immunoSEQ multiplex PCR, yet TCRdb's version contains in-frame clones alone and is incomplete. The sample contains 95,000 to 110,000 clones, about nine tenths of which appear only once. Sequenced material: peripheral blood, taken on day 0 of AZD1222 vaccination. The origin of the receptors is an adult in good health.

The chain uses TRBV27 and TRBJ1-2, with a tentative D call TRBD1 (5 bases). This CDR3 comprises 13 residues. Germline V CDR1 and CDR2: MNHEY, SMNVEV (reference sequence). V lost 0 bases and J 6 bases, leaving 8 bases between the germline ends. The CDR3 loop is CASSLSRGDGYTF. CDR3 coding DNA: TGTGCCAGCAGTTTATCTAGGGGAGATGGCTACACCTTC.

The V gene is TRBV13, the J gene TRBJ2-3, with no clear D. The CDR3 consists of 18 residues. The germline V gene has CDR1 PRHDT and CDR2 FYEKMQ (reference sequence). V lost 1 base and J 6 bases, leaving 23 bases between the germline ends. The CDR3: CASSLDKPDPPAPDTQYF. CDR3 coding DNA: TGTGCCAGCAGCTTAGATAAGCCCGACCCGCCGGCGCCTGATACGCAGTATTTT.

This clone appeared a single time. The chain couples TRBV29-1 to TRBJ1-3, with 7 bases fitting TRBD1. This CDR3 has 17 residues. J lost 0 bases, V lost 1 base, and 9 bases had no gene match. Germline V gene lookup returns CDR1 SQVTM and CDR2 ANQGSEA. CDR3 DNA: TGCAGCGTTGAAGCTTTGGCAGGGGGGATCTCTGGAAACACCATATATTTT. Its protein product is CSVEALAGGISGNTIYF.

This rearrangement joins TRBV19 to TRBJ2-7, with D possibly TRBD1 on 5 matching bases. The length of the CDR3 is 13 residues. The V end lost 7 bases, the J end lost 0 bases, and 10 bases lay between the germline ends. CDR1 and CDR2 (germline): LNHDA, SQIVND (reference sequence). CDR3 loop: CASTGLHSYEQYF. CDR3 DNA sequence: TGTGCCAGTACAGGGCTCCACTCCTACGAGCAGTACTTC.

This rearrangement joins TRBV27 to TRBJ2-7; D uncertain. The V end lost 6 bases, the J end lost 4 bases, and 13 bases lay between the germline ends. Germline CDR1 reads MNHEY; CDR2 reads SMNVEV (reference sequence). This CDR3 is built from 13 residues. The CDR3 DNA sequence: TGTGCCAGCAGCCGCCAAGGATCTTACGAGCAGTACTTC. It translates to CASSRQGSYEQYF.

This chain joins TRBV2 and TRBJ1-1; 11 nucleotides align to TRBD1. The V gene's germline CDR1 is SNHLY and CDR2 FYNNEI. V lost 5 bases to trimming and J lost 3 bases; unmatched junction nucleotides: 8. The CDR3 sequence is 16 residues long. The CDR3: CASSHRDRGWDTEAFF. The CDR3 DNA is TGTGCCAGCAGTCACCGGGACAGGGGGTGGGACACTGAAGCTTTCTTT.

This clone was picked up one time. V gene TRBV7-3 combines with J gene TRBJ2-5; perhaps D is TRBD1 or TRBD2 (6 bases each). This CDR3 contains 16 residues. V lost 5 bases and J 5 bases, leaving 21 bases between the germline ends. Germline lookup yields CDR1 SGHTA and CDR2 FQGTGA. The CDR3 spells CASSPNKGGPGETQYF. CDR3 in DNA: TGTGCCAGCAGCCCAAACAAGGGGGGCCCCGGGGAGACCCAGTACTTC.

The CDR3 reads CASSLSRDQPQHF. The CDR3 nucleotides read TGTGCCAGCAGCTTATCAAGGGATCAGCCCCAGCATTTT. The chain is built from TRBV7-8 and TRBJ1-5; D gene unclear. Deletions cut 2 bases from V and 5 bases from J, with 7 bases between. Germline V gene sequence: CDR1 SGHVS, CDR2 FQNEAQ. This CDR3 comprises 13 residues.

This chain links TRBV16 with TRBJ2-3, with D perhaps assigned TRBD1 or TRBD2 (5 bases each). This CDR3 is built from 14 residues. V shed 4 bases and J shed 1 base, with 9 bases lying between them. Germline CDR1 is KGHSY and CDR2 is FQNENV. CDR3 sequence: CASSPRDRTDTQYF. The CDR3 DNA follows: TGTGCCAGCAGCCCTAGGGACCGCACAGATACGCAGTATTTT.

The CDR3 here is CASSVDFNQPQHF. In DNA form, the CDR3 reads TGTGCCAGCAGTGTCGACTTCAATCAGCCCCAGCATTTT. The chain links TRBV2 to TRBJ1-5; D is undetermined. Trimming stripped 4 bases from V and 3 bases from J, with 7 bases between. The CDR3 is 13 amino acids. CDR1 is SNHLY and CDR2 is FYNNEI in the germline V gene.

The chain joins TRBV2 to TRBJ1-1; D remains ambiguous. This CDR3 contains 11 residues. V was cut by 4 bases and J by 5 bases, with 5 bases left in between. Germline loops: CDR1 SNHLY, CDR2 FYNNEI. The CDR3 DNA reads TGTGCCAGCAGTGTAGGTACTGAAGCTTTCTTT. Its protein is CASSVGTEAFF.

This chain links TRBV5-1 with TRBJ1-1, with TRBD1 as a possible D gene (6 bases). CDR1 is SGHRS, CDR2 YFSETQ, per germline. The CDR3 spans 15 residues. V was trimmed by 0 bases and J by 7 bases, leaving 16 bases between them. As DNA, the CDR3 is TGCGCCAGCAGCTTGGATCCAGGGGCAGGTGGTGAAGCTTTCTTT. It encodes CASSLDPGAGGEAFF.

The J gene is TRBJ2-5, the V gene TRBV3-1 (or the pseudogene TRBV3-2), with 11 bases aligning to TRBD1. J was trimmed by 6 bases and V by 3 bases; bases with no gene match: 6. Per germline, CDR1 LGHDT and CDR2 YNNKEL (reference sequence). CDR3 size: 15 residues. The CDR3 reads CASSQLDRGLKTQYF. Here the CDR3 DNA reads TGTGCCAGCAGCCAGTTGGACAGGGGGCTAAAGACCCAGTACTTC.

This clone came up once. The chain recombines TRBV30 with TRBJ2-7; weak D call: TRBD2 (6 bases). Between the trimmed V and J ends, which lost 4 bases and 3 bases, there was a span of 16 bases. CDR1 is GTSNPN, CDR2 SVGIG, per germline (reference sequence). The CDR3 sequence is 14 residues long. The CDR3 loop is CAWTWTNSRYEQYF. The CDR3, as DNA: TGTGCCTGGACCTGGACTAATAGTCGCTACGAGCAGTACTTC.

This chain connects TRBV5-4 to TRBJ1-2; the match to TRBD1 covers 12 bases. CDR1 and CDR2 from the germline V gene are SGHNT and YYREEE (reference sequence). The CDR3 loop spans 15 amino acids. The V gene end was trimmed by 4 bases and the J gene end by 4 bases; junction bases not matched to a gene: 5. The CDR3 nucleotides read TGTGCCAGCAGCATCGGGACAGGGGGCGGCTATGGCTACACCTTC. This codes for CASSIGTGGGYGYTF. The whole variable domain, filled in from reference TRBV5-4 and TRBJ1-2, reads ETGVTQSPTHLIKTRGQQVTLRCSSQSGHNTVSWYQQALGQGPQFIFQYYREEENGRGNFPPRFSGLQFPNYSSELNVNALELDDSALYLCASSIGTGGGYGYTFGSGTRLTVV.

The chain uses TRBV6-1 and TRBJ2-7; 12 positions match TRBD1. The CDR3 has 16 amino acids. Germline V gene lookup returns CDR1 MNHNS and CDR2 SASEGT. Losses at the gene ends were 2 bases for V and 3 bases for J; bases not matched to a gene: 5. DNA of the CDR3: TGTGCCAGCAGTGAAATAGGGACAGGGGGCTTCTACGAGCAGTACTTC. Residues: CASSEIGTGGFYEQYF.

The CDR3 DNA reads TGTGCCACCCCGCGGGGGGGTAAGTTGTCCCAAACTAGTGCCCAAGAGACCCAGTACTTC. Translated, it gives CATPRGGKLSQTSAQETQYF. J is TRBJ2-5 and V is TRBV21-1; the table assigns TRBD2, which was not confirmed against the DNA. TRBV21-1 counts as a pseudogene. This CDR3 spans 20 amino acids.

This chain connects TRBV2 to TRBJ1-4; TRBD1 agrees at 8 bases. Germline CDR1 and CDR2: SNHLY and FYNNEI. The length of the CDR3 is 15 residues. With 6 bases clipped from V and 8 bases from J, the junction kept 11 bases outside the gene matches. The CDR3, as DNA: TGTGCCAGCAGAGACCTTCAGGGGGCTGGAGAAAAACTGTTTTTT. As protein: CASRDLQGAGEKLFF.

This chain joins TRBV14 and TRBJ2-5; D is perhaps TRBD1 or TRBD2 (5 bases each). Trimming removed 4 bases at V and 3 bases at J, with 12 bases between. The V gene's germline CDR1 is SGHDN and CDR2 FVKESK. This CDR3 region has 14 residues. CDR3 protein: CASSPLGDEETQYF. In nucleotides, the CDR3 is TGTGCCAGCAGCCCCCTCGGGGACGAAGAGACCCAGTACTTC.

The chain employs TRBV15 and TRBJ1-2, with D possibly being TRBD1 (6 bases). This CDR3 is 15 amino acids long. Germline V CDR1 and CDR2: LNHNV, YYDKDF (reference sequence). Trimming took off 0 bases at V and 4 bases at J, with 12 bases between the two ends. CDR3 loop: CATSRDSQGIYGYTF. CDR3 sequence (DNA): TGTGCCACCAGCAGAGACTCACAGGGAATCTATGGCTACACCTTC.

The chain combines TRBV19 with TRBJ1-6; D is unresolved. CDR1 is LNHDA, CDR2 SQIVND, per germline (reference sequence). The CDR3 contains 15 residues. V lost 5 bases and J 6 bases, leaving 14 bases between the germline ends. DNA for the CDR3: TGTGCCAGTAGTGATGCCTTACCCCTTAATTCACCCCTCCACTTT. It specifies CASSDALPLNSPLHF.

The genes are TRBV9 and TRBJ1-1; TRBD1 matches at 7 bases. Trimming at V came to 4 bases and at J to 6 bases, leaving 12 bases not matched to a gene. The CDR3 spans 15 residues. The germline V gene has CDR1 SGDLS and CDR2 YYNGEE. As DNA, the CDR3 is TGTGCCAGCAGCCAGACCAGGGACAGTCCCGCTGAAGCTTTCTTT. Protein product: CASSQTRDSPAEAFF.

The gene calls are TRBV4-1 and TRBJ2-7; D is possibly TRBD2 (5 bases). V was pared by 5 bases and J by 2 bases, with 13 bases between. The CDR3 is 14 residues long. Looked up from germline, CDR1 is MGHRA and CDR2 is YSYEKL. CDR3 sequence reads: CASSYRDTTYEQYF. The CDR3 DNA reads TGCGCCAGCAGCTACCGGGATACTACCTACGAGCAGTACTTC.